These 8 T cell receptor beta chains were all obtained from the same sample, sequenced in a study of control samples from healthy donors and cancer patients. Repertoires were generated with immunoSEQ multiplex PCR, while TCRdb's copy carries only in-frame clones and drops some. The sample carries about 150,000 clones, 85% to 95% recorded once. The material sequenced was blood. The receptor set was obtained from a woman aged 18-35 years in good health.

This clone came up a few times. The chain carries TRBV19 and TRBJ2-7; D possibly corresponds to TRBD2 (7 bases). Per germline, CDR1 LNHDA and CDR2 SQIVND (reference sequence). V was shortened by 6 bases and J by 2 bases, with 17 bases between the two germline ends. This CDR3 spans 15 amino acids. The CDR3 spells CASSLQGRAAYEQYF. The CDR3 DNA follows: TGTGCCAGTAGCCTGCAGGGGAGGGCCGCCTACGAGCAGTACTTC.

This chain uses TRBV2 with TRBJ1-1; 8 positions match TRBD1. Per the germline V gene, CDR1 is SNHLY and CDR2 is FYNNEI. The junction had 4 bases not matched to a gene; V was cut back by 6 bases and J by 1 base. The CDR3 covers 14 residues. The CDR3 loop reads CASRRGTGNTEAFF. DNA of the CDR3: TGTGCCAGCAGGAGGGGGACAGGGAACACTGAAGCTTTCTTT.

V is TRBV11-3 and J is TRBJ1-1, with D maybe TRBD1 (6 bases). Trimming removed 7 bases at V and 1 base at J, with 16 bases between. CDR1 and CDR2 (germline): SGHNT, YENEEA. This CDR3 spans 15 amino acids. The CDR3 sequence is CASILTRGQNTEAFF. DNA of the CDR3: TGTGCCAGCATCCTGACTAGGGGACAGAACACTGAAGCTTTCTTT.

The rearrangement links TRBV2 to TRBJ2-7, with a possible D match to TRBD1 (5 bases). V lost 6 bases and J lost 3, with 9 bases in between. This CDR3 contains 12 residues. Germline values: CDR1 SNHLY, CDR2 FYNNEI. The CDR3 sequence: CASSAGFYEQYF. The CDR3 region has the DNA TGTGCCAGCAGCGCAGGGTTCTACGAGCAGTACTTC.

The V call is TRBV11-3, the J call TRBJ1-3; D unclear. V shed 6 bases and J shed 1 base, with 10 bases lying between them. Germline V gene data show CDR1 as SGHNT and CDR2 as YENEEA. This CDR3 comprises 14 residues. The CDR3 sequence: CASSVYGSGNTIYF. The DNA for the CDR3 is TGTGCCAGCAGTGTCTATGGGTCTGGAAACACCATATATTTT.

This chain uses TRBV11-3 with TRBJ2-5; the match to TRBD2 covers 9 bases. The CDR3 has 19 amino acids. V lost 2 bases and J lost 1; bases outside the gene matches: 14. The V gene's germline CDR1 is SGHNT and CDR2 YENEEA. CDR3 coding DNA: TGTGCCAGCAGCTTACATTTGGGTCCTAGCGGGGCCATCCAAGAGACCCAGTACTTC. This codes for CASSLHLGPSGAIQETQYF.

This chain joins TRBV6-2 or TRBV6-3 and TRBJ2-2; perhaps TRBD1 as D (6 bases). Germline values: CDR1 MNHEY, CDR2 SVGEGT. The CDR3 loop spans 14 amino acids. Deletions cut 6 bases from V and 3 bases from J, with 11 bases between. The chain's CDR3 is CASSPGHYTGELFF. CDR3 DNA sequence: TGTGCCAGCAGCCCGGGACACTACACCGGGGAGCTGTTTTTT.

The V gene is TRBV19, the J gene TRBJ2-7, with a tentative D call TRBD2 (6 bases). CDR1 is LNHDA, CDR2 SQIVND, per germline (reference sequence). V lost 5 bases and J 4 bases, leaving 12 bases between the germline ends. The CDR3 spans 13 residues. The CDR3 loop is CASSSSGVYEQYF. CDR3 coding DNA: TGTGCCAGTAGTTCCTCGGGAGTTTACGAGCAGTACTTC.